Listed below are T cell receptor beta chains from one sample, sequenced in a study of patients and donors after allogeneic stem cell transplantation. TCRdb processed the RT-PCR reads anew with MiXCR; each CDR3 protein has one entry. This sample yields about 160,000 distinct CDR3 sequences, of which approximately 28% are seen a single time; approximately 3.5% belongs to the top ten. Sequenced sample: blood, either unsorted or a sorted T cell fraction (not recorded which). Source of these receptors: a human donor who was either an allogeneic HSCT recipient or a stem cell or donor lymphocyte infusion donor (not recorded which). It is not recorded whose cells these are; they may come from a transplant donor. CDR3s include the opening cysteine and the closing phenylalanine or tryptophan. The D gene is left open where the match is weak. The size entry is marked missing in some rows and otherwise reads once, few, many or a size class.

CDR3nt: TGTGCCAGCTCACACGGCGGGGGTCACCGAGGGATTCAGCCCCAGCATTTT
CDR3aa: CASSHGGGHRGIQPQHF
d_gene: NA
j_gene: TRBJ1-5
v_gene: TRBV18
abundance: few
len: 17

CDR3nt: TGTGCCAGCAGCTTGTGGCTAGGGACCTGGGCCTCAGGGTTC
CDR3aa: CASSLWLGTWASGF
d_gene: NA
j_gene: TRBJ2-1
v_gene: TRBV5-5
abundance: NA
len: 14

CDR3nt: TGTGCCAGCTCACCGTCACCTACAACTAATGAAAAACTGTTTTTT
CDR3aa: CASSPSPTTNEKLFF
d_gene: NA
j_gene: TRBJ1-4
v_gene: TRBV18
abundance: NA
len: 15

CDR3nt: TGTGCCAGCAGCCGAAGTACAGGGCAGGGAAATTCACCCCTCCACTTT
CDR3aa: CASSRSTGQGNSPLHF
d_gene: NA
j_gene: TRBJ1-6
v_gene: TRBV27
abundance: NA
len: 16

CDR3nt: TGCAGTGCTAGAGATCTGGCCAGCTGGGAACACAATGAGCAGTTCTTC
CDR3aa: CSARDLASWEHNEQFF
d_gene: NA
j_gene: TRBJ2-1
v_gene: TRBV20-1
abundance: NA
len: 16

CDR3nt: TGTGCCACCAGTTCGGACGGCTCCTACGAGCAGTACTTC
CDR3aa: CATSSDGSYEQYF
d_gene: NA
j_gene: TRBJ2-7
v_gene: TRBV24-1
abundance: NA
len: 13

CDR3nt: TGTGCCAGCAGCCAAGATCCGCTAGCGGGAGTCGAGCAGTACTTC
CDR3aa: CASSQDPLAGVEQYF
d_gene: TRBD2
j_gene: TRBJ2-7
v_gene: TRBV4-2
abundance: NA
len: 15

CDR3nt: TGCAGCGTTGTTTGGTTGGGGTCATTTAAAGGAAACACCATATATTTT
CDR3aa: CSVVWLGSFKGNTIYF
d_gene: NA
j_gene: TRBJ1-3
v_gene: TRBV29-1
abundance: few
len: 16

CDR3nt: TGTGCCAGCAGCCAAGTATCAGGGGGGCCAGCTAACTATGGCTACACCTTC
CDR3aa: CASSQVSGGPANYGYTF
d_gene: TRBD1
j_gene: TRBJ1-2
v_gene: TRBV4-2
abundance: many
len: 17

CDR3nt: TGTGCCAGCAGCTCCGCGGATACGCAGTATTTT
CDR3aa: CASSSADTQYF
d_gene: NA
j_gene: TRBJ2-3
v_gene: TRBV7-9
abundance: few
len: 11

CDR3nt: TGTGCCAGCAGCTTAGGGCCCTCGACAACTAATGAAAAACTGTTTTTT
CDR3aa: CASSLGPSTTNEKLFF
d_gene: NA
j_gene: TRBJ1-4
v_gene: TRBV7-9
abundance: NA
len: 16

CDR3nt: TGCAGTGCTAGAGTTCAGACTAGCGGCTACGAGCAGTACTTC
CDR3aa: CSARVQTSGYEQYF
d_gene: TRBD2
j_gene: TRBJ2-7
v_gene: TRBV20-1
abundance: NA
len: 14

CDR3nt: TGTGCCAGCAGCCCAGACAGGTCTCCTCTTGGTGCTGAAGCTTTCTTT
CDR3aa: CASSPDRSPLGAEAFF
d_gene: NA
j_gene: TRBJ1-1
v_gene: TRBV7-2
abundance: many
len: 16

CDR3nt: TGCAGTGCCGTCCCCTGGCGGGGAATCTACGAGCAGTACTTC
CDR3aa: CSAVPWRGIYEQYF
d_gene: NA
j_gene: TRBJ2-7
v_gene: TRBV20-1
abundance: NA
len: 14

CDR3nt: TGCGCCAGCAGCCCTTTTCACAGTGGGCCGATGAACACTGAAGCTTTCTTT
CDR3aa: CASSPFHSGPMNTEAFF
d_gene: NA
j_gene: TRBJ1-1
v_gene: TRBV4-1
abundance: few
len: 17

CDR3nt: TGTGCCAGCAGCTTAGCTCCAGGGCGAGCCTACAATGAGCAGTTCTTC
CDR3aa: CASSLAPGRAYNEQFF
d_gene: NA
j_gene: TRBJ2-1
v_gene: TRBV7-8
abundance: many
len: 16

CDR3nt: TGTGCCAGCAGTCCTCTAAATGAGCAGTTCTTC
CDR3aa: CASSPLNEQFF
d_gene: NA
j_gene: TRBJ2-1
v_gene: TRBV6-6
abundance: few
len: 11

CDR3nt: TGTGCCAGCAGCCATTGGGAGAACAATGAGCAGTTCTTC
CDR3aa: CASSHWENNEQFF
d_gene: NA
j_gene: TRBJ2-1
v_gene: TRBV5-4
abundance: few
len: 13

CDR3nt: TGTGCCAGCAGCCAACAGGGGGCCAAAAACATTCAGTACTTC
CDR3aa: CASSQQGAKNIQYF
d_gene: NA
j_gene: TRBJ2-4
v_gene: TRBV3-1
abundance: few
len: 14

CDR3nt: TGCAGCGTTGAATGGGCGGAGATGAACACTGAAGCTTTCTTT
CDR3aa: CSVEWAEMNTEAFF
d_gene: NA
j_gene: TRBJ1-1
v_gene: TRBV29-1
abundance: few
len: 14

CDR3nt: TGTGCCAGCAGACGTGGTAGCGGGCGTACAGATACGCAGTATTTT
CDR3aa: CASRRGSGRTDTQYF
d_gene: TRBD2
j_gene: TRBJ2-3
v_gene: TRBV25-1
abundance: NA
len: 15

CDR3nt: TGTGCCAGCAGTTTATATCCACTAGCAGCCACCGGGGAGCTGTTTTTT
CDR3aa: CASSLYPLAATGELFF
d_gene: NA
j_gene: TRBJ2-2
v_gene: TRBV28
abundance: NA
len: 16

CDR3nt: TGTGCCAGCTTCAGGGGGGGGGATCAGCCCCAGCATTTT
CDR3aa: CASFRGGDQPQHF
d_gene: TRBD1
j_gene: TRBJ1-5
v_gene: TRBV6-6
abundance: many
len: 13

CDR3nt: TGTGCCAGCAGCTCCTCAGTATATCATGGCTACACCTTC
CDR3aa: CASSSSVYHGYTF
d_gene: NA
j_gene: TRBJ1-2
v_gene: TRBV9
abundance: many
len: 13

CDR3nt: TGTGCCAGCAGCTTAACCCCCGGGAGCTCCTACAATGAGCAGTTCTTC
CDR3aa: CASSLTPGSSYNEQFF
d_gene: NA
j_gene: TRBJ2-1
v_gene: TRBV7-3
abundance: NA
len: 16

CDR3nt: TGTGCCACCGCAGCGGGAGTAATTTCCGAGCAGTACTTC
CDR3aa: CATAAGVISEQYF
d_gene: TRBD2
j_gene: TRBJ2-7
v_gene: TRBV24-1
abundance: NA
len: 13

CDR3nt: TGTGCCAGCATCGGGACAGGATATACCTACGAGCAGTACTTC
CDR3aa: CASIGTGYTYEQYF
d_gene: TRBD1
j_gene: TRBJ2-7
v_gene: TRBV6-2/TRBV6-3
abundance: NA
len: 14

CDR3nt: TGTGCCAGCAGCCAGGGACTAGCGGGATGGGTGGATACGCAGTATTTT
CDR3aa: CASSQGLAGWVDTQYF
d_gene: TRBD2
j_gene: TRBJ2-3
v_gene: TRBV5-6
abundance: NA
len: 16

CDR3nt: TGTGCTAGCAGCACCGGACTAGTAAGAGCGGAGACCCAGTACTTC
CDR3aa: CASSTGLVRAETQYF
d_gene: TRBD2
j_gene: TRBJ2-5
v_gene: TRBV7-7
abundance: NA
len: 15

CDR3nt: TGCAGTGCTAGTGGACAGGGTTACTACGAGCAGTACTTC
CDR3aa: CSASGQGYYEQYF
d_gene: TRBD1
j_gene: TRBJ2-7
v_gene: TRBV20-1
abundance: few
len: 13

CDR3nt: TGTGCCAGCAGCCTGGGACTAGCGCCCCAAGAGACCCAGTACTTC
CDR3aa: CASSLGLAPQETQYF
d_gene: TRBD2
j_gene: TRBJ2-5
v_gene: TRBV12-3/TRBV12-4
abundance: NA
len: 15

CDR3nt: TGCGCCAGCAGCCCCCCCCTAGCTGGCACAGATACGCAGTATTTT
CDR3aa: CASSPPLAGTDTQYF
d_gene: NA
j_gene: TRBJ2-3
v_gene: TRBV5-1
abundance: few
len: 15

CDR3nt: TGCGCCAGCAGCTTGAGGAGTGGTCAGCCCCAGCATTTT
CDR3aa: CASSLRSGQPQHF
d_gene: NA
j_gene: TRBJ1-5
v_gene: TRBV5-1
abundance: few
len: 13

CDR3nt: TGTGCCAGCAGTCAGGTCCAGCGGGAGAGGAATGAGCAGTTCTTC
CDR3aa: CASSQVQRERNEQFF
d_gene: TRBD2
j_gene: TRBJ2-1
v_gene: TRBV6-5
abundance: NA
len: 15

CDR3nt: TGTGCCAGCAGCGACACTAGCGTCTTCAGCACAGATACGCAGTATTTT
CDR3aa: CASSDTSVFSTDTQYF
d_gene: TRBD2
j_gene: TRBJ2-3
v_gene: TRBV11-3
abundance: few
len: 16

CDR3nt: TGTGCCAGCAGGGGAGGTGTGTACACTGAAGCTTTCTTT
CDR3aa: CASRGGVYTEAFF
d_gene: NA
j_gene: TRBJ1-1
v_gene: TRBV27
abundance: NA
len: 13

CDR3nt: TGTGCCAGCGGGAGTAGCAATCAGCCCCAGCATTTT
CDR3aa: CASGSSNQPQHF
d_gene: NA
j_gene: TRBJ1-5
v_gene: TRBV12-3/TRBV12-4
abundance: few
len: 12

CDR3nt: TGTGCCATCAGTGGGACAGGGGGCTATGGCTACACCTTC
CDR3aa: CAISGTGGYGYTF
d_gene: TRBD1
j_gene: TRBJ1-2
v_gene: TRBV10-3
abundance: NA
len: 13

CDR3nt: TGTGCCACCAGCAGAGATTCGGTTACGACTGAAGCTTTCTTT
CDR3aa: CATSRDSVTTEAFF
d_gene: NA
j_gene: TRBJ1-1
v_gene: TRBV15
abundance: few
len: 14

CDR3nt: TGCGCCAGCAGCCAAGAGAGGGTCTACGAGCAGTACTTC
CDR3aa: CASSQERVYEQYF
d_gene: NA
j_gene: TRBJ2-7
v_gene: TRBV4-1
abundance: few
len: 13

CDR3nt: TGTGCCAGCAGTTTAGGACAGGGAAGGAGTGAGCAGTTCTTC
CDR3aa: CASSLGQGRSEQFF
d_gene: TRBD1
j_gene: TRBJ2-1
v_gene: TRBV12-3/TRBV12-4
abundance: few
len: 14

CDR3nt: TGTGCCAGCTCCCAGGGACAGCTGGACGAGCAGTACTTC
CDR3aa: CASSQGQLDEQYF
d_gene: TRBD1
j_gene: TRBJ2-7
v_gene: TRBV18
abundance: once
len: 13

CDR3nt: TGTGCCAGCAGCCAACTGACACTCGGGGATGGCTACACCTTC
CDR3aa: CASSQLTLGDGYTF
d_gene: NA
j_gene: TRBJ1-2
v_gene: TRBV3-1
abundance: NA
len: 14

CDR3nt: TGCAGTGCCCCCTGGACTAGCGGGAGGGCCGGCGAGCAGTACTTC
CDR3aa: CSAPWTSGRAGEQYF
d_gene: TRBD2
j_gene: TRBJ2-7
v_gene: TRBV20-1
abundance: few
len: 15

CDR3nt: TGTGCCAGCAGCTTTAAGGGGTTCGGGAATGAGCAGTTCTTC
CDR3aa: CASSFKGFGNEQFF
d_gene: NA
j_gene: TRBJ2-1
v_gene: TRBV7-6
abundance: NA
len: 14

CDR3nt: TGCGCCAGCAGCCAAGAGGGGACTGGCTACGAGCAGTACTTC
CDR3aa: CASSQEGTGYEQYF
d_gene: NA
j_gene: TRBJ2-7
v_gene: TRBV4-3
abundance: NA
len: 14

CDR3nt: TGCAGTGCTACTAATAGCGGGAGAGGGACCGGGGAGCTGTTTTTT
CDR3aa: CSATNSGRGTGELFF
d_gene: TRBD2
j_gene: TRBJ2-2
v_gene: TRBV20-1
abundance: NA
len: 15

CDR3nt: TGTGCCAGCAGCTCAAGGGGTCAGCCCCAGCATTTT
CDR3aa: CASSSRGQPQHF
d_gene: NA
j_gene: TRBJ1-5
v_gene: TRBV7-2
abundance: few
len: 12

CDR3nt: TGTGCCAGTAGTGTGGACGGACCCTATGGCTACACCTTC
CDR3aa: CASSVDGPYGYTF
d_gene: NA
j_gene: TRBJ1-2
v_gene: TRBV19
abundance: NA
len: 13

CDR3nt: TGTGCCAGCAGCCAAGCTCACAGGGCAACCTCTGGAAACACCATATATTTT
CDR3aa: CASSQAHRATSGNTIYF
d_gene: NA
j_gene: TRBJ1-3
v_gene: TRBV4-2
abundance: NA
len: 17

CDR3nt: TGCAGTGCTCCTCCGGGACTAGCGGGATACGAGCAGTACTTC
CDR3aa: CSAPPGLAGYEQYF
d_gene: TRBD2
j_gene: TRBJ2-7
v_gene: TRBV20-1
abundance: NA
len: 14

CDR3nt: TGTGCCACTTCTCCTGAGCAGTTCTTC
CDR3aa: CATSPEQFF
d_gene: NA
j_gene: TRBJ2-1
v_gene: TRBV7-9
abundance: few
len: 9

CDR3nt: TGCAGTGCTAGAGATCCTGAAATGAACACTGAAGCTTTCTTT
CDR3aa: CSARDPEMNTEAFF
d_gene: NA
j_gene: TRBJ1-1
v_gene: TRBV20-1
abundance: few
len: 14

CDR3nt: TGTGCCAGCAGTTGGGGTCCATTAAACATTCAGTACTTC
CDR3aa: CASSWGPLNIQYF
d_gene: NA
j_gene: TRBJ2-4
v_gene: TRBV6-5
abundance: NA
len: 13

CDR3nt: TGTGCCAGCAGCTTATTGCGGGGCGGCTCTGGAAACACCATATATTTT
CDR3aa: CASSLLRGGSGNTIYF
d_gene: NA
j_gene: TRBJ1-3
v_gene: TRBV7-3
abundance: few
len: 16

CDR3nt: TGTGCCAGCAGCAGCCGACTAGCGGGAGGGCCGGGCAATGAGCAGTTCTTC
CDR3aa: CASSSRLAGGPGNEQFF
d_gene: TRBD2
j_gene: TRBJ2-1
v_gene: TRBV3-1
abundance: NA
len: 17

CDR3nt: TGCGCCAGCAGCCATATGCGAAGCGTCCCCTACAATGAGCAGTTCTTC
CDR3aa: CASSHMRSVPYNEQFF
d_gene: NA
j_gene: TRBJ2-1
v_gene: TRBV4-3
abundance: NA
len: 16